This TCR beta chain originates from a study of cytomegalovirus exposure and HLA in healthy donors. Study-level results: It was reported in a later analysis that an Asian-associated ancestry cluster showed fewer N-insertions than the roughly 620-donor mean.

In regard to this clone: The antigen is unknown.

Primers included in the PCR were 60 Vbeta and 13 Jbeta primers. TCRdb keeps only in-frame clones here, not all; method: immunoSEQ multiplex PCR. The sample consists of around 71,000 clones, around 72% of them appearing once. The TCR was taken from a male donor in good health and CMV-seropositive. Sequenced sample: PBMCs.

The CDR3 protein is CASSPDSYGYTF. The CDR3 bases are TGCGCCAGCAGCCCGGACAGCTATGGCTACACCTTC. J is TRBJ1-2 and V is TRBV5-1; tentative D call: TRBD1 (6 bases). CDR3 length equals 12 residues. CDR1 SGHRS and CDR2 YFSETQ come from the germline V gene. Trimming removed 4 bases from V and 4 bases from J, with 8 bases in between.